Sequencing of this T cell receptor beta chain was carried out in a study of T-cell reconstitution after alpha-beta-depleted transplantation in children. The length of the CDR3 is 12 residues. V lost 4 bases and J lost 7, with 8 bases in between. The germline V gene encodes CDR1 SGHTA and CDR2 FQGNSA. For TCRbeta, the library was prepared with unique molecular identifiers. TCRdb re-called the PCR reads through MiXCR, storing one row per CDR3 protein. The table lists about 610,000 distinct CDR3 sequences, over 9.5% of them singletons. The receptor was isolated from a human donor who donated a stem cell graft to a child with acute myeloid leukemia. V and J are TRBV7-2 and TRBJ2-1, with D hard to call. Sequences were derived from PBMCs from the stem cell graft donor, sampled from the stem cell graft. CDR3 in amino acids: CASSSRRNEQFF. CDR3 coding DNA: TGTGCCAGCAGCTCAAGGAGAAATGAGCAGTTCTTC.